The 28 T cell receptor beta chains reported below all come from one sample, sequenced in a study of lymphopenia after photon versus proton radiotherapy. The repertoire was sequenced with immunoSEQ multiplex PCR; TCRdb's copy has only in-frame clones and lacks some. The sample consists of 55,000 to 85,000 clones, 85% to 95% of them appearing once. This specimen consisted of peripheral blood, obtained from a patient treated with photon-based radiotherapy. These receptor sequences come from a woman in her thirties or forties with cholangiocarcinoma.

This chain links TRBV7-2 with TRBJ1-5; D may be TRBD1 (6 bases). This CDR3 contains 13 residues. The V gene's germline CDR1 is SGHTA and CDR2 FQGNSA. The V end was cut by 4 bases, the J end by 3 bases, with 7 bases between. In nucleotides, the CDR3 is TGTGCCAGCAGCTACAGGGCCAATCAGCCCCAGCATTTT. Protein product: CASSYRANQPQHF.

This clone has only one observation. CDR3 nucleotides: TGTGCCAGCAGTCCCCGGGAAAGCTCCTACAATGAGCAGTTCTTC. Translated, it gives CASSPRESSYNEQFF. J is TRBJ2-1 and V is TRBV9, with D tentatively TRBD2 (5 bases). The CDR3 is made up of 15 amino acids. CDR1 is SGDLS and CDR2 is YYNGEE in the germline V gene. V shed 5 bases and J shed 0 bases, with 12 bases lying between them.

Only one count was recorded for this clone. The chain carries TRBV11-2 and TRBJ2-7, with TRBD1 matching over 11 bases. The germline CDR1 and CDR2 sequences are SGHAT and FQNNGV. With V trimmed by 1 base and J by 2 bases, 4 bases remained unmatched. The CDR3 spans 16 residues. The CDR3 DNA reads TGTGCCAGCAGCTTAGCGGGACAGGGGGTTCCCTACGAGCAGTACTTC. Translated, it gives CASSLAGQGVPYEQYF.

V gene TRBV5-1 combines with J gene TRBJ2-1, with D tentatively TRBD1 or TRBD2 (6 bases each). Deletions cut 2 bases from V and 5 bases from J, with 17 bases between. The CDR3 extends over 16 amino acids. Germline CDR1 SGHRS, CDR2 YFSETQ. In DNA, the CDR3 is TGCGCCAGCAGCTTCGGCCGGGGGACAAATAACAATGAGCAGTTCTTC. Amino acids: CASSFGRGTNNNEQFF.

The table lists this clone with a count of one. The chain is built from TRBV19 and TRBJ1-1; no clear D. Per the germline V gene, CDR1 is LNHDA and CDR2 is SQIVND (reference sequence). The CDR3 has 15 amino acids. V gave up 5 bases and J gave up 2 bases, with 15 bases separating them. The CDR3: CASSLDSRINTEAFF. The CDR3 region has the DNA TGTGCCAGTAGTCTTGACTCCCGTATTAACACTGAAGCTTTCTTT. The complete variable domain, with remaining parts taken from reference TRBV19 and TRBJ1-1, reads DGGITQSPKYLFRKEGQNVTLSCEQNLNHDAMYWYRQDPGQGLRLIYYSQIVNDFQKGDIAEGYSVSREKKESFPLTVTSAQKNPTAFYLCASSLDSRINTEAFFGQGTRLTVV.

This clone was counted once. The chain links TRBV21-1 to TRBJ2-7; the table's D call of TRBD1 was not tested on the DNA. TRBV21-1 is noted as a pseudogene. The CDR3 totals 17 residues. CDR3 sequence: CASSNLKGRGHRYEQYF. The CDR3 DNA is TGTGCCAGCAGCAACCTTAAGGGACGGGGACACCGCTACGAGCAGTACTTC.

The CDR3 here is CASSRAGPTYEQYF. The CDR3 nucleotides read TGTGCCAGCAGCCGTGCGGGTCCCACCTACGAGCAGTACTTC. The chain carries TRBV7-2 and TRBJ2-7, with D perhaps TRBD2 (5 bases). Trimming cost V 5 bases and J 2 bases, with 13 bases left between them. This CDR3 spans 14 amino acids. Germline-derived CDR1 and CDR2 are SGHTA and FQGNSA. The variable domain in full, with the rest retrieved from reference TRBV7-2 and TRBJ2-7, is GAGVSQSPSNKVTEKGKDVELRCDPISGHTALYWYRQSLGQGLEFLIYFQGNSAPDKSGLPSDRFSAERTGGSVSTLTIQRTQQEDSAVYLCASSRAGPTYEQYFGPGTRLTVT.

The chain recombines TRBV11-2 with TRBJ1-1; D might be TRBD1 (5 bases). V dropped 5 bases and J dropped 8 bases, with 18 bases sitting between them. Germline V lookup: CDR1 SGHAT, CDR2 FQNNGV. The length of the CDR3 is 14 residues. The CDR3 DNA is TGTGCCAGCAGCCGATTCAATCAGGGAGGGGAAGCTTTCTTT. Its translation is CASSRFNQGGEAFF.

V and J are TRBV12-5 and TRBJ2-7; D assignment may be TRBD1 or TRBD2 (5 bases each). There are 11 residues in the CDR3. Trimming cost V 2 bases and J 8 bases, with 7 bases left between them. Looked up from germline, CDR1 is LGHNT and CDR2 is FRNRAP. The CDR3 loop reads CASGLMGQQYF. The CDR3 coding sequence is TGTGCTAGTGGTTTGATGGGACAGCAGTACTTC.

The chain links TRBV9 to TRBJ1-5, with a weak D call TRBD1 (5 bases). CDR3 length: 14 residues. In germline, CDR1 is SGDLS, CDR2 YYNGEE. Trimming shortened V by 0 bases and J by 6 bases, and 10 bases separated the two germline ends. CDR3 protein: CASSVGGGGQPQHF. The CDR3 coding sequence is TGTGCCAGCAGCGTAGGCGGGGGGGGTCAGCCCCAGCATTTT.

The chain has TRBV10-3 and TRBJ1-5; the match to TRBD1 covers 7 bases. Germline CDR1 ENHRY, CDR2 SYGVKD. The CDR3 runs 14 residues. Losses at the gene ends were 11 bases for V and 2 bases for J; bases not matched to a gene: 9. CDR3 sequence: CAGDSHGGNQPQHF. In DNA, the CDR3 is TGTGCCGGGGACAGCCATGGGGGCAATCAGCCCCAGCATTTT.

CDR3 protein: CASSEGSGEGYGYTF. CDR3 DNA: TGTGCCAGCAGTGAGGGGTCAGGGGAGGGCTATGGCTACACCTTC. The chain carries TRBV6-1 and TRBJ1-2, with D possibly matching TRBD1 (6 bases). Trimming removed 3 bases at V and 4 bases at J, with 15 bases between. Germline CDR1 reads MNHNS; CDR2 reads SASEGT. CDR3 size: 15 residues.

V is TRBV9 and J is TRBJ2-6, with 7 nucleotides matching TRBD1. V trimming: 1 base; J trimming: 0 bases; junction bases outside the gene matches: 10. The CDR3 contains 19 residues. Germline V gives CDR1 SGDLS, CDR2 YYNGEE. In DNA, the CDR3 is TGTGCCAGCAGCGTAAACGTGGGACAGCTACACTCTGGGGCCAACGTCCTGACTTTC. Amino acid sequence: CASSVNVGQLHSGANVLTF.

The rearrangement uses TRBV28 and TRBJ1-2, with 7 bases aligning to TRBD1. CDR3 length: 12 amino acids. Per germline, CDR1 MDHEN and CDR2 SYDVKM. J lost 4 bases, V lost 8 bases, and 4 bases had no gene match. CDR3 sequence reads: CASGQVFYGYTF. DNA of the CDR3: TGTGCCAGCGGACAGGTCTTCTATGGCTACACCTTC.

The gene calls are TRBV2 and TRBJ1-2; 7 nucleotides match TRBD1. This CDR3 spans 16 amino acids. Germline values: CDR1 SNHLY, CDR2 FYNNEI. J was trimmed by 7 bases and V by 1 base; bases with no gene match: 12. The CDR3 is CASSEEKGGLGGGYTF. CDR3 sequence (DNA): TGTGCCAGCAGTGAAGAGAAAGGGGGCTTAGGTGGTGGCTACACCTTC.

V gene TRBV2 combines with J gene TRBJ1-5, with a weak D call TRBD1 (6 bases). Trimming removed 3 bases at V and 7 bases at J, with 13 bases between. The CDR3 is 14 residues long. CDR1 and CDR2 from the germline V gene are SNHLY and FYNNEI. CDR3 residues: CASSEWSGEQPQHF. CDR3 coding DNA: TGTGCCAGCAGTGAGTGGTCAGGGGAGCAGCCCCAGCATTTT.

This clone has just one count. The V and J genes are TRBV6-5 and TRBJ1-4; tentatively, D is TRBD1 (5 bases). Trimming removed 2 bases from V and 0 bases from J, with 10 bases in between. The CDR3 is 16 residues long. CDR1 is MNHEY, CDR2 SVGAGI, per germline. The CDR3 spells CASSYGGPATNEKLFF. CDR3 DNA: TGTGCCAGCAGTTACGGGGGACCGGCAACTAATGAAAAACTGTTTTTT.

This chain connects TRBV7-9 to TRBJ1-5, with D possibly TRBD1 on 5 matching bases. Germline V gives CDR1 SEHNR, CDR2 FQNEAQ (reference sequence). The CDR3 is 16 residues long. Deletions cut 4 bases from V and 4 bases from J, with 17 bases between. The CDR3 spells CASSSDGARGNQPQHF. CDR3 nucleotides: TGTGCCAGCAGCTCCGATGGGGCCAGAGGGAATCAGCCCCAGCATTTT.

This chain links TRBV19 with TRBJ2-7; 7 bases map to TRBD1. Germline CDR1 is LNHDA and CDR2 is SQIVND (reference sequence). This CDR3 region has 16 residues. Losses at the gene ends were 1 base for V and 7 bases for J; bases not matched to a gene: 13. The CDR3 loop reads CASSIAGTANKEEQYF. The CDR3 region has the DNA TGTGCCAGTAGTATAGCCGGGACAGCTAACAAAGAGGAGCAGTACTTC.

The chain recombines TRBV5-4 with TRBJ2-2; 8 bases align to TRBD2. The CDR3 has 15 amino acids. V gave up 2 bases and J gave up 4 bases; unmatched junction bases: 4. The germline CDR1 and CDR2 sequences are SGHNT and YYREEE (reference sequence). CDR3 nucleotides: TGTGCCAGCAGCTTTCTAGCGGGCCTCACCGGGGAGCTGTTTTTT. Translated: CASSFLAGLTGELFF.

The chain is built from TRBV30 and TRBJ2-3; 8 nucleotides agree with TRBD2. The trim removed 5 bases at V and 5 bases at J, leaving 0 bases unmatched. The CDR3 is made up of 11 amino acids. The germline CDR1 and CDR2 sequences are GTSNPN and SVGIG (reference sequence). CDR3 loop: CAWAGGDTQYF. The DNA of the CDR3 is TGTGCCTGGGCGGGAGGAGATACGCAGTATTTT.

The rearrangement links TRBV6-6 to TRBJ2-3, with D perhaps TRBD1 (5 bases). CDR3 length: 14 amino acids. V gave up 2 bases and J gave up 0 bases, with 6 bases separating them. From germline, CDR1 is MNHNY and CDR2 SVGAGI (reference sequence). The CDR3 nucleotides read TGTGCCAGCAGTTACGGGGCTAGCACAGATACGCAGTATTTT. Translated: CASSYGASTDTQYF.

The CDR3 reads CASSKRTGEETQYF. For the CDR3, the DNA is TGTGCCAGCAGTAAACGGACAGGGGAAGAGACCCAGTACTTC. The chain joins TRBV6-6 to TRBJ2-5; TRBD1 matches 9 bases. This CDR3 is built from 14 residues. V lost 5 bases to trimming and J lost 3 bases; unmatched junction nucleotides: 4. Looked up from germline, CDR1 is MNHNY and CDR2 is SVGAGI (reference sequence).

The CDR3 protein is CARGQGRTEAFF. The CDR3, as DNA: TGCGCCAGGGGGCAGGGGCGGACTGAAGCTTTCTTT. The gene calls are TRBV10-1 and TRBJ1-1; perhaps TRBD1 as D (6 bases). Germline V CDR1 and CDR2: WNHNN, SYGVQD (reference sequence). There are 12 residues in the CDR3. V was cut by 9 bases and J by 5 bases, with 13 bases left in between.

V is TRBV6-1 and J is TRBJ1-5, with a tentative D call TRBD1 (6 bases). Trimming cost V 8 bases and J 6 bases, with 14 bases left between them. Germline CDR1 is MNHNS and CDR2 is SASEGT. This CDR3 comprises 13 residues. The CDR3 loop reads CASWRGDGQPQHF. The CDR3 bases are TGTGCCAGCTGGAGGGGGGATGGTCAGCCCCAGCATTTT.

This clone has more than one count but fewer than ten. The chain couples TRBV5-1 to TRBJ1-1, with TRBD1 as a possible D gene (6 bases). Trimming cost V 4 bases and J 1 base, with 14 bases left between them. Germline assignment: CDR1 SGHRS and CDR2 YFSETQ. The CDR3 runs 15 residues. CDR3 nucleotide sequence: TGCGCCAGCAGCCCCATTCGGACAGCGAACACTGAAGCTTTCTTT. This gives the protein CASSPIRTANTEAFF.

The chain links TRBV5-6 to TRBJ1-6; D may be TRBD1 (5 bases). V gave up 0 bases and J gave up 9 bases, with 16 bases separating them. Germline-derived CDR1 and CDR2 are SGHDT and YYEEEE. The CDR3 loop spans 16 amino acids. The CDR3 bases are TGTGCCAGCAGCTTGGCCCAGGGAAGTTATCCTTCACCCCTCCACTTT. Translating gives CASSLAQGSYPSPLHF.

This chain uses TRBV14 with TRBJ2-2, with TRBD2 matching 9 bases. CDR1 SGHDN and CDR2 FVKESK come from the germline V gene. The junction had 8 bases not matched to a gene; V was cut back by 3 bases and J by 6 bases. This CDR3 region has 16 residues. CDR3 bases: TGTGCCAGCAGCCATCGGAGCGGGAGGCTTCCCGGGGAGCTGTTTTTT. Amino acids: CASSHRSGRLPGELFF.